Listed here are 20 T cell receptor beta chains from one sample, sequenced in a study of cytomegalovirus exposure and HLA in healthy donors. Assay used: immunoSEQ multiplex PCR; TCRdb lists only in-frame clones, some missing. The sample contains approximately 140,000 clones, about 83% of which appear only once. Material: PBMCs. The receptors derive from a woman under 40 in good health and CMV-seronegative.

This chain joins TRBV4-3 and TRBJ2-3; 14 bases fit TRBD2. Germline trimming cut 4 bases from V and 3 bases from J; bases unmatched to any gene: 6. The CDR3 is made up of 17 amino acids. Germline V gives CDR1 LGHNA, CDR2 YSLEER. Here the CDR3 DNA reads TGCGCCAGCAGCCGATGGACTAGCGGGGGGTTGACAGATACGCAGTATTTT. Its protein product is CASSRWTSGGLTDTQYF.

DNA for the CDR3: TGTGCCAGCAGTTTAGCGGGGTATGAGACCCAGTACTTC. Translated: CASSLAGYETQYF. The V call is TRBV28, the J call TRBJ2-5; tentatively, D is TRBD2 (6 bases). Germline V gene lookup returns CDR1 MDHEN and CDR2 SYDVKM. Trimming removed 2 bases at V and 5 bases at J, with 9 bases between. The CDR3 is 13 amino acids.

The chain joins TRBV7-8 to TRBJ2-3; D is ambiguous. The germline V gene has CDR1 SGHVS and CDR2 FQNEAQ. V gave up 3 bases and J gave up 2 bases, with 9 bases separating them. CDR3 length: 14 amino acids. CDR3 sequence: CASSFRGYTDTQYF. The CDR3 DNA reads TGTGCCAGCAGCTTTCGAGGATACACAGATACGCAGTATTTT.

The chain couples TRBV5-1 to TRBJ1-1; the match to TRBD1 covers 10 bases. The CDR3 length is 15 residues. Unmatched junction bases numbered 7, after V lost 4 bases and J lost 4 bases. Germline lookup yields CDR1 SGHRS and CDR2 YFSETQ. The CDR3 loop is CASSRPGQGITEAFF. In DNA, the CDR3 is TGCGCCAGCAGCCGGCCGGGACAGGGGATCACTGAAGCTTTCTTT. The whole variable domain, filled in from reference TRBV5-1 and TRBJ1-1, reads KAGVTQTPRYLIKTRGQQVTLSCSPISGHRSVSWYQQTPGQGLQFLFEYFSETQRNKGNFPGRFSGRQFSNSRSEMNVSTLELGDSALYLCASSRPGQGITEAFFGQGTRLTVV.

The chain employs TRBV7-9 and TRBJ1-2, with D maybe TRBD1 (6 bases). V was clipped by 1 base and J by 5 bases, with 8 bases between them. The CDR3 covers 13 residues. Germline loops: CDR1 SEHNR, CDR2 FQNEAQ (reference sequence). The DNA of the CDR3 is TGTGCCAGCAGCTTAGGGACAGCGTATGGCTACACCTTC. Translation: CASSLGTAYGYTF.

The chain employs TRBV2 and TRBJ1-1; no reliable D call. Germline CDR1 SNHLY, CDR2 FYNNEI. With 2 bases removed from V and 0 bases from J, the gap between germline ends came to 10 bases. The CDR3 extends over 15 amino acids. The CDR3 reads CASSESGILNTEAFF. CDR3 sequence (DNA): TGTGCCAGCAGTGAATCGGGAATTCTGAACACTGAAGCTTTCTTT. The variable domain in full, with the rest retrieved from reference TRBV2 and TRBJ1-1, is EPEVTQTPSHQVTQMGQEVILRCVPISNHLYFYWYRQILGQKVEFLVSFYNNEISEKSEIFDDQFSVERPDGSNFTLKIRSTKLEDSAMYFCASSESGILNTEAFFGQGTRLTVV.

As for this clone: Other DNA sequences from this sample encode an identical CDR3 as well. V is TRBV5-1 and J is TRBJ1-1, with D uncertain. The CDR3 extends over 13 amino acids. The V end was cut by 0 bases, the J end by 2 bases, with 5 bases between. Germline V gives CDR1 SGHRS, CDR2 YFSETQ. CDR3 residues: CASSLGGNTEAFF. The CDR3 nucleotides are TGCGCCAGCAGCTTGGGAGGTAACACTGAAGCTTTCTTT.

This clone was counted only a few times. This chain uses TRBV6-4 with TRBJ2-7; 11 nucleotides agree with TRBD2. V dropped 3 bases and J dropped 3; count of bases not matched to a gene: 4. The CDR3 runs to 15 residues. The germline V gene encodes CDR1 MRHNA and CDR2 SNTAGT. The CDR3 loop is CASSELAGESYEQYF. Here the CDR3 DNA reads TGTGCCAGCAGTGAACTAGCGGGGGAGAGCTACGAGCAGTACTTC.

This CDR3 reads CASSVGGGRGTEAFF. The CDR3 nucleotides are TGTGCCAGCAGCGTAGGCGGGGGGCGAGGCACTGAAGCTTTCTTT. The J gene is TRBJ1-1, the V gene TRBV9; TRBD1 is a possible D gene (6 bases). Trimming pared 0 bases from V and 4 bases from J, leaving 13 bases between. The CDR3 spans 15 residues. Germline assignment: CDR1 SGDLS and CDR2 YYNGEE.

Of note for this clone: Other DNA sequences of this sample code for an identical CDR3. V usage is TRBV4-2 and J usage is TRBJ1-6; TRBD1 matches at 9 bases. There are 16 residues in the CDR3. V was pared by 0 bases and J by 7 bases, with 4 bases of the junction left unmatched. CDR1 and CDR2 (germline): LGHNA, YNFKEQ. CDR3 bases: TGTGCCAGCAGCCAAGATCCCGGACAGGGGAATTCACCCCTCCACTTT. Its protein is CASSQDPGQGNSPLHF.

The chain couples TRBV18 to TRBJ2-6; perhaps TRBD1 as D (5 bases). CDR1 and CDR2 from the germline V gene are KGHSH and LQKENI. Deletions cut 6 bases from V and 0 bases from J, with 18 bases between. The CDR3 loop spans 18 amino acids. The CDR3 is CASSPPLGVRSGANVLTF. CDR3 sequence (DNA): TGTGCCAGCTCTCCGCCCTTAGGGGTTCGCTCTGGGGCCAACGTCCTGACTTTC.

The gene calls are TRBV7-9 and TRBJ2-3; 10 positions agree with TRBD1. J lost 4 bases, V lost 6 bases, and 7 bases had no gene match. The CDR3 consists of 15 residues. CDR1 is SEHNR and CDR2 is FQNEAQ in the germline V gene (reference sequence). The CDR3 coding sequence is TGTGCCAGCAGTCCTCCGGGACAGGGGTCAGATACGCAGTATTTT. Translated: CASSPPGQGSDTQYF.

CDR3 loop: CASSQDISGGALRFQFF. CDR3 in DNA: TGCGCCAGCAGCCAAGACATCTCGGGGGGGGCCCTCAGATTTCAGTTCTTC. This chain uses TRBV4-1 with TRBJ2-1, with TRBD2 matching over 8 bases. This CDR3 contains 17 residues. Germline lookup yields CDR1 MGHRA and CDR2 YSYEKL. The V segment lost 0 bases and the J segment 13 bases; nucleotides outside the gene matches: 17.

This chain uses TRBV29-1 with TRBJ1-3, with D tentatively TRBD1 (5 bases). The CDR3 consists of 13 residues. Germline CDR1 SQVTM, CDR2 ANQGSEA. The V end was cut by 5 bases, the J end by 2 bases, with 10 bases between. CDR3 amino acids: CSVSKGTGNTIYF. The DNA for the CDR3 is TGCAGCGTTTCCAAGGGGACTGGAAACACCATATATTTT.

The chain links TRBV5-1 to TRBJ1-3, with a possible D match to TRBD1 (5 bases). V lost 1 base to trimming and J lost 4 bases, with 12 bases between them. The germline V gene encodes CDR1 SGHRS and CDR2 YFSETQ. The CDR3 extends over 15 amino acids. As DNA, the CDR3 is TGCGCCAGCAGCTTGCAGGGTCTTAGGGGAAACACCATATATTTT. Translating gives CASSLQGLRGNTIYF.

Only a few counts were recorded for this clone. This chain connects TRBV7-6 to TRBJ1-6; TRBD1 agrees at 9 bases. Germline-derived CDR1 and CDR2 are SGHVS and FNYEAQ. Trimming cost V 4 bases and J 10 bases; bases outside gene matches: 14. This CDR3 is built from 17 residues. In DNA, the CDR3 is TGTGCCAGCAGCTCGTCCGGGACAGGGAGTTCCTACTCACCCCTCCACTTT. This codes for CASSSSGTGSSYSPLHF.

The chain is built from TRBV10-2 and TRBJ1-5, with 7 positions matching TRBD1. This CDR3 is 15 amino acids long. Germline values: CDR1 WSHSY, CDR2 SAAADI. Unmatched junction bases numbered 7, after V lost 6 bases and J lost 2 bases. The CDR3 region has the DNA TGCGCCAGCAGAACAGGGGAGGCGGGCAATCAGCCCCAGCATTTT. Its protein product is CASRTGEAGNQPQHF.

This clone was seen just once. This chain links TRBV5-4 with TRBJ1-2, with D maybe TRBD1 (5 bases). V lost 0 bases to trimming and J lost 2 bases, with 8 bases between them. This CDR3 is built from 14 residues. Germline V gene lookup returns CDR1 SGHNT and CDR2 YYREEE (reference sequence). In DNA form, the CDR3 reads TGTGCCAGCAGCTTGGGACAGCTCAACTATGGCTACACCTTC. It is translated as CASSLGQLNYGYTF.

This chain joins TRBV5-1 and TRBJ2-2; D is unresolved. V was cut by 0 bases and J by 0 bases, with 9 bases left in between. Per germline, CDR1 SGHRS and CDR2 YFSETQ. This CDR3 has 16 residues. This chain's CDR3 is CASSLVPGSNTGELFF. CDR3 DNA sequence: TGCGCCAGCAGCTTGGTCCCAGGATCGAACACCGGGGAGCTGTTTTTT.

This rearrangement joins TRBV5-6 to TRBJ1-1; the match to TRBD1 covers 9 bases. The V gene end was trimmed by 5 bases and the J gene end by 1 base; junction bases not matched to a gene: 9. The germline CDR1 and CDR2 sequences are SGHDT and YYEEEE. The CDR3 runs to 16 residues. The CDR3 bases are TGTGCCAGCAGTCCACAGGGGGCGGTACGGAACACTGAAGCTTTCTTT. This codes for CASSPQGAVRNTEAFF. Variable domain in full (rest from reference TRBV5-6 and TRBJ1-1): DAGVTQSPTHLIKTRGQQVTLRCSPKSGHDTVSWYQQALGQGPQFIFQYYEEEERQRGNFPDRFSGHQFPNYSSELNVNALLLGDSALYLCASSPQGAVRNTEAFFGQGTRLTVV.